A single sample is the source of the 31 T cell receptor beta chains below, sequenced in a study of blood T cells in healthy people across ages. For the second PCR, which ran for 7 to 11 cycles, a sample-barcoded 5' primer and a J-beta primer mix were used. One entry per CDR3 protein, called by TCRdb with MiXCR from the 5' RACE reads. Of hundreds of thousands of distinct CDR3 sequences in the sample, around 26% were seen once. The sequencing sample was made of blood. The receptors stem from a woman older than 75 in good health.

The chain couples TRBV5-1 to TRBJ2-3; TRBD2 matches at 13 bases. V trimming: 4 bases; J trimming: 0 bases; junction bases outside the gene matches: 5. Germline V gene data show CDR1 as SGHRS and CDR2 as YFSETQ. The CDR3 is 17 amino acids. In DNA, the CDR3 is TGCGCCAGCAGCCTGGGACTAGCGGGGACTAGCACAGATACGCAGTATTTT. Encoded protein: CASSLGLAGTSTDTQYF.

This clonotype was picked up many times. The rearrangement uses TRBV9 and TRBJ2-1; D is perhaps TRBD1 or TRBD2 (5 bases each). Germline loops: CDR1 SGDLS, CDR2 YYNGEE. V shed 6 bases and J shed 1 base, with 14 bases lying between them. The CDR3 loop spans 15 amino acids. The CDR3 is CASNWGTDSYNEQFF. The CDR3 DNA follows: TGTGCCAGCAACTGGGGGACGGATTCCTACAATGAGCAGTTCTTC.

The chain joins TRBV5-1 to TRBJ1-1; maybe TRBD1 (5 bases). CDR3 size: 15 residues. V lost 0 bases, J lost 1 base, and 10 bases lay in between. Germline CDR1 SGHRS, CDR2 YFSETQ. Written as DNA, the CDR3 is TGCGCCAGCAGCTTGGAGCCAGGGCGGAACACTGAAGCTTTCTTT. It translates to CASSLEPGRNTEAFF.

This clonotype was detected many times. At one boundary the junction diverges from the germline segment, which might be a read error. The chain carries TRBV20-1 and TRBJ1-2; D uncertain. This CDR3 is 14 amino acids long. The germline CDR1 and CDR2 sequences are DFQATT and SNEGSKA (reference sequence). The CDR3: CSVRPQLGNYGYTF. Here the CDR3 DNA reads TGCAGTGTTAGACCTCAGTTGGGGAACTATGGCTACACCTTC.

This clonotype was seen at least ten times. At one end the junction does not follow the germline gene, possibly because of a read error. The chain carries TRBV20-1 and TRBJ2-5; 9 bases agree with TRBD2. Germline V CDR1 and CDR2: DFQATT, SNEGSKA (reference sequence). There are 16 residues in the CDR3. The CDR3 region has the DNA TGCAATGCTAGAGATGCTAGCGGGGCTCCCCAAGAGACCCAGTACTTC. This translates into CNARDASGAPQETQYF.

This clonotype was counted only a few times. CDR3 protein: CASSHSTDGSTNYGYTF. DNA for the CDR3: TGCGCCAGCAGCCACTCGACGGATGGTAGTACTAACTATGGCTACACCTTC. The chain employs TRBV4-1 and TRBJ1-2, with D hard to call. With 3 bases removed from V and 0 bases from J, the gap between germline ends came to 17 bases. Germline-derived CDR1 and CDR2 are MGHRA and YSYEKL. CDR3 length equals 17 residues.

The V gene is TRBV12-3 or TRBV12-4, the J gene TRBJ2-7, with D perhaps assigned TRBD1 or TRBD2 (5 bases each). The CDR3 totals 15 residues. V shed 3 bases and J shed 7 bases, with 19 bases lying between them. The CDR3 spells CASSFGWDAYNEQYF. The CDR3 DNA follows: TGTGCCAGCAGTTTTGGTTGGGACGCCTACAATGAGCAGTACTTC.

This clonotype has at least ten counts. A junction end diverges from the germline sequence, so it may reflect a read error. Here the CDR3 DNA reads TGTGCCAGCAGCTTAGACCCAACAGATACGCAGTATTTT. It specifies CASSLDPTDTQYF. The chain recombines TRBV5-1 with TRBJ2-3; D uncertain. The germline CDR1 and CDR2 sequences are SGHRS and YFSETQ. This CDR3 has 13 residues.

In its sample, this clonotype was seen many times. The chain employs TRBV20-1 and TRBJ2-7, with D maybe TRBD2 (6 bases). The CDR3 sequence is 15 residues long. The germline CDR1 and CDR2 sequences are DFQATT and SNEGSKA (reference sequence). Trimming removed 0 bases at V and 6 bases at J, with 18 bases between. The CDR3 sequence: CSARDSGRGMGEQYF. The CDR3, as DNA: TGCAGTGCTAGAGATTCGGGGCGGGGAATGGGCGAGCAGTACTTC.

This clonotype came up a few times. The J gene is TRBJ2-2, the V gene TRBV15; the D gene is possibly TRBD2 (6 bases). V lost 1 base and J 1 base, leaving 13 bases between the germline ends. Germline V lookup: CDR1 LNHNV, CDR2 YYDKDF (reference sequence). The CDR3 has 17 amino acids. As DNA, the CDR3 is TGTGCCACCAGCAGAGTTTTAGGAGGGGTGAACACCGGGGAGCTGTTTTTT. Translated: CATSRVLGGVNTGELFF.

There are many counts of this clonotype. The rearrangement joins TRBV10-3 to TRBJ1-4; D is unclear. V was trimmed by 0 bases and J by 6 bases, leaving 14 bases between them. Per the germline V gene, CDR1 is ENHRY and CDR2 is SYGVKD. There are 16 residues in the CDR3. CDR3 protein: CAISESASQLHEKLFF. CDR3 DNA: TGTGCCATCAGTGAGTCAGCCTCGCAACTGCATGAAAAACTGTTTTTT.

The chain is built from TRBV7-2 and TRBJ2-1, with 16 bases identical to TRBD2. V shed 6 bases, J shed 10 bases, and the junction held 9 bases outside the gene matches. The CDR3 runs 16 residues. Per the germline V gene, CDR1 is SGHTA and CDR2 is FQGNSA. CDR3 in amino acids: CASRPTGTSGGVEQFF. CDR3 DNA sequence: TGTGCCAGCAGGCCTACCGGGACTAGCGGGGGGGTGGAGCAGTTCTTC.

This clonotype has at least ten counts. The CDR3 DNA follows: TGTGCCAGCAGTTCCTCAAATTTGGTTCAAGAGACCCAGTACTTC. The encoded protein is CASSSSNLVQETQYF. The chain employs TRBV6-2 or TRBV6-3 and TRBJ2-5; D remains unclear. The V end lost 4 bases, the J end lost 2 bases, and 14 bases lay between the germline ends. Germline V gives CDR1 MNHEY, CDR2 SVGEGT. This CDR3 region has 15 residues.

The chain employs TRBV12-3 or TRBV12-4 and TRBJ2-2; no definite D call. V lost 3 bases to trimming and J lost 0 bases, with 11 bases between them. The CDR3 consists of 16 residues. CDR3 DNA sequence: TGTGCCAGCAGTTTCGGATATAGCCCGAACACCGGGGAGCTGTTTTTT. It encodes CASSFGYSPNTGELFF.

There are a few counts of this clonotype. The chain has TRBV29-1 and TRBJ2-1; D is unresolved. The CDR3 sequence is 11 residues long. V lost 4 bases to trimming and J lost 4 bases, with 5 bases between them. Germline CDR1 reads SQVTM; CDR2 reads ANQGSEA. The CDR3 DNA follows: TGCAGCGTTGGAGATTACAATGAGCAGTTCTTC. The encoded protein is CSVGDYNEQFF.

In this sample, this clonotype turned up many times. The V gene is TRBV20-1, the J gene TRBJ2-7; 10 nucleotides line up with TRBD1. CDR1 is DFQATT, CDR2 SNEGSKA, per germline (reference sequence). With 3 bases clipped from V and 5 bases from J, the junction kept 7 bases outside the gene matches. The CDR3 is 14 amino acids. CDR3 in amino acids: CSARRQGARDEQYF. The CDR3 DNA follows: TGCAGTGCTAGGAGACAGGGGGCTCGGGACGAGCAGTACTTC.

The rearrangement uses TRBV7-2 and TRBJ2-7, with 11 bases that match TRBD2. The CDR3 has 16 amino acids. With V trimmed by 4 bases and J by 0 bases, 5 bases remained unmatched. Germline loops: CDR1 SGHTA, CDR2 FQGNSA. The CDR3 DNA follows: TGTGCCAGCAGCTCCCGACTAGCGGGACCCTCCTACGAGCAGTACTTC. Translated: CASSSRLAGPSYEQYF.

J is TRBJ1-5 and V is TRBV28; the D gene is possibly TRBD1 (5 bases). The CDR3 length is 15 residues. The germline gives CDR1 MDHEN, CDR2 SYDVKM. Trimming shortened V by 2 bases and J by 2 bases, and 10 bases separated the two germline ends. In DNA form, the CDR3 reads TGTGCCAGCAGTTTAGGAGGGGAGGGCAATCAGCCCCAGCATTTT. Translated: CASSLGGEGNQPQHF.

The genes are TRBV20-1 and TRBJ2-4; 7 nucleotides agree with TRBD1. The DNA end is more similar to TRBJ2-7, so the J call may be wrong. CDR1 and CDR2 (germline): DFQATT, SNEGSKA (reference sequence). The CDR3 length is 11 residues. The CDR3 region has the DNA TGCAGTGCCGGGACAGACTACGAGCAGTACTTC. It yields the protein CSAGTDYEQYF.

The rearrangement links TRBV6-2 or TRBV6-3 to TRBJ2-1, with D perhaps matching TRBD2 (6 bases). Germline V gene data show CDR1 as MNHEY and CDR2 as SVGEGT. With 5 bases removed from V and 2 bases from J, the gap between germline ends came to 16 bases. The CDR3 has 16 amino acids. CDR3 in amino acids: CASSARRLGPYNEQFF. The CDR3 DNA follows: TGTGCCAGCAGTGCCCGACGACTAGGCCCCTACAATGAGCAGTTCTTC.

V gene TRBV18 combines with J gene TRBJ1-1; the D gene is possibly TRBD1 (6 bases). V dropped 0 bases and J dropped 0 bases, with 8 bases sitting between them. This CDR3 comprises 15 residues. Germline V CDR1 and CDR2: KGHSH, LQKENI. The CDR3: CASSPPGGLNTEAFF. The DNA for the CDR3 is TGTGCCAGCTCACCACCGGGGGGCTTGAACACTGAAGCTTTCTTT.

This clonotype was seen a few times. DNA for the CDR3: TGTGCCAGCCATCGGGAAACCGGGGAGCTGTTTTTT. Its protein product is CASHRETGELFF. This chain links TRBV6-5 with TRBJ2-2; TRBD2 is a possible D gene (5 bases). Germline lookup yields CDR1 MNHEY and CDR2 SVGAGI. V lost 8 bases and J 5 bases, leaving 9 bases between the germline ends. The CDR3 loop spans 12 amino acids.

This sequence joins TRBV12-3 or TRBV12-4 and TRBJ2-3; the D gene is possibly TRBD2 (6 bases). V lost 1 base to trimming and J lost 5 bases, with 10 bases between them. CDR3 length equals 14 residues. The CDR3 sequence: CASSLGGAEDTQYF. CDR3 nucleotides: TGTGCCAGCAGTTTAGGCGGGGCCGAAGATACGCAGTATTTT.

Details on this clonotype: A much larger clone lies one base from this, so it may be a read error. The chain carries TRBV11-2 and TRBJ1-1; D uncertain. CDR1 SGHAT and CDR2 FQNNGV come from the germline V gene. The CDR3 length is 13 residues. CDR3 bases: TGTGCCGGCAGCTTAGATAAGAACACTGAAGCTTTCTTT. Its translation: CAGSLDKNTEAFF.

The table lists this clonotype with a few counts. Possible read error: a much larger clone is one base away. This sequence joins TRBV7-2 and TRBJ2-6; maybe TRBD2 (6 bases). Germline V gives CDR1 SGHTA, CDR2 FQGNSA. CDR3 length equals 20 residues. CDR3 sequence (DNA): TGTGCCAGCAGCTCCGTCCACCTGGGACTGTACTCCTCTGGGGCCAACGTCCGGACTTTC. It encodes CASSSVHLGLYSSGANVRTF.

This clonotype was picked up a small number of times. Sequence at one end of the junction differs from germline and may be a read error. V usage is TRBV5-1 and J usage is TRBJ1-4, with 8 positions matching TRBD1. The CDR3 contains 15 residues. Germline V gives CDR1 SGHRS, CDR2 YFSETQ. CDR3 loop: CTSRTPGQDNEKLFF. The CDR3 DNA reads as TGCACCAGCAGGACCCCGGGACAGGATAATGAAAAACTGTTTTTT.

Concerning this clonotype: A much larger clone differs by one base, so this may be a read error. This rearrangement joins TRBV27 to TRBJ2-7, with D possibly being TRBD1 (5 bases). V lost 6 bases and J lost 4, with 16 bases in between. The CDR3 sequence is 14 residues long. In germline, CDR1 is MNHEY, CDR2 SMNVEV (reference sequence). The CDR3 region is CASRADKGAYEQYF. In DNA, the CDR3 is TGTGCCAGCAGGGCGGACAAGGGTGCGTACGAGCAGTACTTC.

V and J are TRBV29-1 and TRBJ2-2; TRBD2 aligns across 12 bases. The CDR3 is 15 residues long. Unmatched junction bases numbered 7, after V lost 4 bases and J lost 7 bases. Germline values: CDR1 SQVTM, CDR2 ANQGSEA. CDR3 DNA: TGCAGCGTTGGGGCTAGCGGGGGGGCCGACGGGGAGCTGTTTTTT. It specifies CSVGASGGADGELFF.

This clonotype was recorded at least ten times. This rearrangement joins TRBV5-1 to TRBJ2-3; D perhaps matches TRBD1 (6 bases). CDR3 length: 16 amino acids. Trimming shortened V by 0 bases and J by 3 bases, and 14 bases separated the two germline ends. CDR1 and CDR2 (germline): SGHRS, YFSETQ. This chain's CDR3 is CASSLGVRGSTDTQYF. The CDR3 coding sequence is TGCGCCAGCAGCTTGGGGGTTAGGGGGAGTACAGATACGCAGTATTTT.

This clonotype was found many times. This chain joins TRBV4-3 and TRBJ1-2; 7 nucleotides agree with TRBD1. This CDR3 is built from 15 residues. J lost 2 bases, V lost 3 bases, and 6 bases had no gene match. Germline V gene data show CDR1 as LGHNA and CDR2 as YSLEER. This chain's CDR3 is CASSQGDSKNYGYTF. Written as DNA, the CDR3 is TGCGCCAGCAGCCAGGGGGACAGCAAGAACTATGGCTACACCTTC.

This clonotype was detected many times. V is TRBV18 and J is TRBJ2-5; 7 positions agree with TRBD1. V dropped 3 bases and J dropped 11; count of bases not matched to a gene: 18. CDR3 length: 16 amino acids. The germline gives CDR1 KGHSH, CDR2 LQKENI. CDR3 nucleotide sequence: TGTGCCAGCTCACCGTCGACAGGGCAGCCCGTCGGGGAGCAGTACTTC. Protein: CASSPSTGQPVGEQYF. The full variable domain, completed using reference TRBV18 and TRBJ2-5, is NAGVMQNPRHLVRRRGQEARLRCSPMKGHSHVYWYRQLPEEGLKFMVYLQKENIIDESGMPKERFSAEFPKEGPSILRIQQVVRGDSAAYFCASSPSTGQPVGEQYFGPGTRLLVL.